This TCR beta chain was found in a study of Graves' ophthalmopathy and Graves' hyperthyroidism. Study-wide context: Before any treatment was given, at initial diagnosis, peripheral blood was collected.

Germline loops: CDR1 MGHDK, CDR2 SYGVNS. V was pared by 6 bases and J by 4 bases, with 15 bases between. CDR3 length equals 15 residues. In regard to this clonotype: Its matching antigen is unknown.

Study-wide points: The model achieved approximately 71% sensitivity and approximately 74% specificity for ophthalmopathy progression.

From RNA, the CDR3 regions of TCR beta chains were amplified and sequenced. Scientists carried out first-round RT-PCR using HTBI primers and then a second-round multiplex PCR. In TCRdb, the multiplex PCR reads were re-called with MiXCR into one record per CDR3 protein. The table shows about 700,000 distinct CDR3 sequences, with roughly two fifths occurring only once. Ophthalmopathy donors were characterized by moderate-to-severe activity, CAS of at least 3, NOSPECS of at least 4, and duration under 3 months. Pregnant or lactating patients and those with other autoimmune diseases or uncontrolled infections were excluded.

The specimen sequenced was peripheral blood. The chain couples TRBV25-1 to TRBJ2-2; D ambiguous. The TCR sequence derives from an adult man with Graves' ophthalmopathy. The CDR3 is CASSPPDTTTGELFF. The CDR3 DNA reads TGTGCCAGCAGCCCACCTGACACGACCACCGGGGAGCTGTTTTTT.